Ten or more counts support the clone carrying this T cell receptor (beta chain). V lost 2 bases, J lost 8 bases, and 18 bases lay in between. Germline CDR1 and CDR2: DFQATT and SNEGSKA (reference sequence). CDR3 length equals 15 residues. Each CDR3 protein gets one entry after TCRdb re-called the 5' RACE reads with MiXCR. Of about 65,000 distinct CDR3 sequences listed, 4.1% are singletons. These data belong to a study of neurological immune-mediated disorders. This clonotype was sampled from a man over 45 with multiple sclerosis. Sequenced material: PBMCs. V and J are TRBV20-1 and TRBJ2-2; no clear D. The CDR3 DNA follows: TGCAGTGCTAGAATTCAATTTAAGAACGAGGGGGAGCTGTTTTTT. Translation gives CSARIQFKNEGELFF.